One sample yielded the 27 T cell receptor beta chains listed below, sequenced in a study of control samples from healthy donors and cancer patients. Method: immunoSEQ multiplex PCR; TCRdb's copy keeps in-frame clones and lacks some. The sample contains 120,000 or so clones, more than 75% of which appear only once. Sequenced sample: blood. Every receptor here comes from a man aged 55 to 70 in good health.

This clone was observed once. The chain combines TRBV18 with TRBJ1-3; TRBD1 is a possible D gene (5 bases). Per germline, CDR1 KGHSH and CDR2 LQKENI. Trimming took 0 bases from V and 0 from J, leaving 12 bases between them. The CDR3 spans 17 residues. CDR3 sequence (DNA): TGTGCCAGCTCACCACCATCACAGGCCATCTCTGGAAACACCATATATTTT. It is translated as CASSPPSQAISGNTIYF.

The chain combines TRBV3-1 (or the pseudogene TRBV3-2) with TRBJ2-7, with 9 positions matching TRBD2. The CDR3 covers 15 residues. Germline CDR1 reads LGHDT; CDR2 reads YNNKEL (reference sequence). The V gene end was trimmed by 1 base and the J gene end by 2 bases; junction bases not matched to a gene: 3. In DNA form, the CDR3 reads TGTGCCAGCAGCCAAGCGCCTAGCGGGGCCTACGAGCAGTACTTC. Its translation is CASSQAPSGAYEQYF.

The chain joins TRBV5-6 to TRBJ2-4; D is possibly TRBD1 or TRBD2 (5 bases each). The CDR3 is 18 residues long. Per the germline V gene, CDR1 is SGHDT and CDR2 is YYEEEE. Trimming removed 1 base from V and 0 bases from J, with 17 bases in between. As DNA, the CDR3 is TGTGCCAGCAGCTTGAACGCGTTTTCGAGGGGAGCCAAAAACATTCAGTACTTC. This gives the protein CASSLNAFSRGAKNIQYF.

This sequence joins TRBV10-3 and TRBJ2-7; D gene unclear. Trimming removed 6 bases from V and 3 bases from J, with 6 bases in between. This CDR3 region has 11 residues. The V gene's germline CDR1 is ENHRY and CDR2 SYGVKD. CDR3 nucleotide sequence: TGTGCCATCAGCTCTTACTACGAGCAGTACTTC. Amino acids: CAISSYYEQYF.

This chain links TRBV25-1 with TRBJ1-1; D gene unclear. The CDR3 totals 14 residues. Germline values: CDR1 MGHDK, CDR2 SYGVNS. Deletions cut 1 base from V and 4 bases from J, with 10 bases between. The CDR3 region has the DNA TGTGCCAGCAGTGAATTTGTGGGTAGCACTGAAGCTTTCTTT. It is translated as CASSEFVGSTEAFF.

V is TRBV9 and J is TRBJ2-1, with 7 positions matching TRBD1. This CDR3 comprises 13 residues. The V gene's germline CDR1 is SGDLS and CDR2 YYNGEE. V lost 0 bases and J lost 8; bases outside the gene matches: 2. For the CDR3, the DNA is TGTGCCAGCAGCGTAGTGACAGGGTATGAGCAGTTCTTC. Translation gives CASSVVTGYEQFF.

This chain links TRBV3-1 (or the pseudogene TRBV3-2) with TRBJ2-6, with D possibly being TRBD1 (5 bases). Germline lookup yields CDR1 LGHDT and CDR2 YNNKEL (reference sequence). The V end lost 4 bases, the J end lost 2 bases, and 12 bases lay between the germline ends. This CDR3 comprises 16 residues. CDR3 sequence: CASSPYRSPGANVLTF. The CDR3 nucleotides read TGTGCCAGCAGCCCGTACAGGTCTCCTGGGGCCAACGTCCTGACTTTC.

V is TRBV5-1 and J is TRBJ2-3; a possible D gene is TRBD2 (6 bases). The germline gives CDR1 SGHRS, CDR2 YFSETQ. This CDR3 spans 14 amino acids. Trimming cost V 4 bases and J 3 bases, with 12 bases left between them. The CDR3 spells CASSKGLETDTQYF. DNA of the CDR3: TGCGCCAGCAGCAAGGGACTGGAAACAGATACGCAGTATTTT.

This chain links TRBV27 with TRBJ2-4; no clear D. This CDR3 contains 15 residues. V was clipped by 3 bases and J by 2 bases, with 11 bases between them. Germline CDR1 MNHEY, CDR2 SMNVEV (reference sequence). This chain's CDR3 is CASSFAGDPKNIQYF. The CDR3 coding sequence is TGTGCCAGCAGTTTCGCAGGAGACCCCAAAAACATTCAGTACTTC.

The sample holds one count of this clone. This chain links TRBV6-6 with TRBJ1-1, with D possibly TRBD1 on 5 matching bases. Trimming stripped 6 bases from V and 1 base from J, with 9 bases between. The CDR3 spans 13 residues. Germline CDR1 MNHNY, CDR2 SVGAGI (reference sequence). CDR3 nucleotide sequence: TGTGCCAGCAGACTCACAGGGAACACTGAAGCTTTCTTT. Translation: CASRLTGNTEAFF.

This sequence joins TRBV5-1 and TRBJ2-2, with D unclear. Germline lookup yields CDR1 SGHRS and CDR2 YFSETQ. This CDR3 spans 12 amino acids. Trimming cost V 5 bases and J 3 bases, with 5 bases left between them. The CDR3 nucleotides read TGCGCCAGCAGATGGGACACCGGGGAGCTGTTTTTT. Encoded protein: CASRWDTGELFF.

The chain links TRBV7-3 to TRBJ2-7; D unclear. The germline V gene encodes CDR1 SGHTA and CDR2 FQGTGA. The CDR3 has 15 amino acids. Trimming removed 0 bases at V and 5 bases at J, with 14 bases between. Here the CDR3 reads CASSLTPLERDEQYF. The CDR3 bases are TGTGCCAGCAGCTTAACCCCTTTGGAAAGAGACGAGCAGTACTTC.

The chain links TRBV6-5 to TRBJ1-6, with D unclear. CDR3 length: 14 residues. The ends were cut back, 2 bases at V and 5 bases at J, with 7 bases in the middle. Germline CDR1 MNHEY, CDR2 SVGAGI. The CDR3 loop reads CASSYSQDNSPLHF. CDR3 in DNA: TGTGCCAGCAGTTACAGCCAGGATAATTCACCCCTCCACTTT.

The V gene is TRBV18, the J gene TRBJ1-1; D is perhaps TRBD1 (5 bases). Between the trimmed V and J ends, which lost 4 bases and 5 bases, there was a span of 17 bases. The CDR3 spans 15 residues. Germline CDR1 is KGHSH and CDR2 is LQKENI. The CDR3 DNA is TGTGCCAGCTCACGTAGACAGAGCCCCGGGACTGAAGCTTTCTTT. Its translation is CASSRRQSPGTEAFF.

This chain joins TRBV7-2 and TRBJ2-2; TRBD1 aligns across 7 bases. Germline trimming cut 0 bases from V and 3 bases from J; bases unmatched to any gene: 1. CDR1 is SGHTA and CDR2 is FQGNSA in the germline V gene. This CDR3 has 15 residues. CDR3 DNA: TGTGCCAGCAGCTTAGCAGGGGGCGACACCGGGGAGCTGTTTTTT. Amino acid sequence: CASSLAGGDTGELFF.

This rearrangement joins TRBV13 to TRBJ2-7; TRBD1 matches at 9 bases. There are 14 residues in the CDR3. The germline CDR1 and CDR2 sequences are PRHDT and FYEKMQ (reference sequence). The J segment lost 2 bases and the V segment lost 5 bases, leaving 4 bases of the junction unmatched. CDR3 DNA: TGTGCCAGCAGCCCCCGACAGGGGGCCTACGAGCAGTACTTC. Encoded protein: CASSPRQGAYEQYF.

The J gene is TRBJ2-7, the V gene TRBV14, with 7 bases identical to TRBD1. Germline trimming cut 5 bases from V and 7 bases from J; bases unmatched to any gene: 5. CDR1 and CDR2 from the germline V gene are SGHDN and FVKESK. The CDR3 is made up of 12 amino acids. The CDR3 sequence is CASSTQGWEQYF. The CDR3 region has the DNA TGTGCCAGCAGCACACAGGGGTGGGAGCAGTACTTC.

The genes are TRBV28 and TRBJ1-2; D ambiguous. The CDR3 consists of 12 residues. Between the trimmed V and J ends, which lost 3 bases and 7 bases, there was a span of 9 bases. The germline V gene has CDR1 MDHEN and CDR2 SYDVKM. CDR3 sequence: CASSFLGAGYTF. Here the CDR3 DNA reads TGTGCCAGCAGTTTTCTGGGCGCTGGCTACACCTTC.

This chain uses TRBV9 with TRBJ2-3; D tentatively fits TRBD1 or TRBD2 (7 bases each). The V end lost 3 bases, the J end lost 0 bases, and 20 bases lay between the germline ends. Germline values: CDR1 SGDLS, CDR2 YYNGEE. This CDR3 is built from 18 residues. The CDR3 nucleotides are TGTGCCAGCAGCGCCGGGACAGACGGGGGGCATAGCACAGATACGCAGTATTTT. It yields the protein CASSAGTDGGHSTDTQYF.

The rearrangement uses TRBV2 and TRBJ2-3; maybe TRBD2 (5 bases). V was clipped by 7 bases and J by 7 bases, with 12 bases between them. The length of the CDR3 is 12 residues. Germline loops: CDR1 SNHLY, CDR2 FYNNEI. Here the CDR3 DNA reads TGTGCCAGCACTACTAGTCTATATACGCAGTATTTT. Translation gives CASTTSLYTQYF.

The CDR3 region is CAISEALGGGSNTEAFF. CDR3 DNA sequence: TGTGCCATCAGTGAGGCGCTCGGTGGGGGGTCGAACACTGAAGCTTTCTTT. The V call is TRBV10-3, the J call TRBJ1-1; tentative D call: TRBD1 (5 bases). The length of the CDR3 is 17 residues. Germline V gene lookup returns CDR1 ENHRY and CDR2 SYGVKD. V was cut by 2 bases and J by 1 base, with 17 bases left in between.

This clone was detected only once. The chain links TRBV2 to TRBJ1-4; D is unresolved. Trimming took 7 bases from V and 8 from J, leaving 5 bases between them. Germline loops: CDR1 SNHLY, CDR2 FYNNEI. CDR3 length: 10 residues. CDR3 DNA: TGTGCCAGCAAAACGGAAAAACTGTTTTTT. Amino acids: CASKTEKLFF.

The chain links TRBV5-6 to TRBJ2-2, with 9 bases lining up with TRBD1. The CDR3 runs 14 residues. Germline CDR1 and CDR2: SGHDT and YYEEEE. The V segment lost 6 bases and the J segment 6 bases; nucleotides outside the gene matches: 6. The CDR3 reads CASTLGDRAGELFF. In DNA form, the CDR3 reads TGTGCCAGCACCCTGGGGGACAGGGCCGGGGAGCTGTTTTTT.

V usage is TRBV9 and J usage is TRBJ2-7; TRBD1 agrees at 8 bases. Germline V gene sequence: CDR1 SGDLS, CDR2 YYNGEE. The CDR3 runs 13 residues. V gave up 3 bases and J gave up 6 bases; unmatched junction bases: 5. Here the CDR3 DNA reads TGTGCCAGCAGCGAAATTACAGGGGGCGAGCAGTACTTC. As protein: CASSEITGGEQYF.

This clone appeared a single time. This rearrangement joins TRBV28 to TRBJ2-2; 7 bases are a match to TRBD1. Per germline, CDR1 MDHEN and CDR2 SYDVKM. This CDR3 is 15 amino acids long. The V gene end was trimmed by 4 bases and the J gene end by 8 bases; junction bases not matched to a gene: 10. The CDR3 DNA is TGTGCCAGCAGTTCCCCCCTCTCGGGACAGGGGGAGCTGTTTTTT. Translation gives CASSSPLSGQGELFF.

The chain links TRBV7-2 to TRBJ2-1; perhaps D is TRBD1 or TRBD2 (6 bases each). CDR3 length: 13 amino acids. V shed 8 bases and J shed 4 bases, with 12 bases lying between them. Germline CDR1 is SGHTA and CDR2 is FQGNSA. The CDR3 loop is CASGGQSYNEQFF. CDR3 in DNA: TGTGCCAGCGGGGGGCAGTCATACAATGAGCAGTTCTTC.

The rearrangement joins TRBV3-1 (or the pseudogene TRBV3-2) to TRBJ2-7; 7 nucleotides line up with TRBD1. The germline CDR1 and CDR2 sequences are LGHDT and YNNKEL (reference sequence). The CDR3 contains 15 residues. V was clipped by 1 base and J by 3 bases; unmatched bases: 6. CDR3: CASSQAGTANYEQYF. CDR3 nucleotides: TGTGCCAGCAGCCAAGCTGGGACAGCTAACTACGAGCAGTACTTC.